This T cell receptor (beta chain) derives from a study of blood T cell repertoires in COVID-19. Across the study: Sample material is recorded as cDNA or gDNA derived from T cells, B-cell-depleted T cells, or PBMCs.

TCRdb keeps only in-frame clones here, not all; method: immunoSEQ multiplex PCR. The sample includes about 110,000 clones, around nine tenths of them seen just once. Trimming cost V 3 bases and J 2 bases, with 7 bases left between them. Germline lookup yields CDR1 MNHNS and CDR2 SASEGT. The CDR3 totals 13 residues. Points on this clone: This same CDR3 is encoded by further DNA sequences in the sample.

The receptor was isolated from a man in his forties with acute or convalescent COVID-19. Sequenced sample: peripheral blood. V is TRBV6-1 and J is TRBJ1-2; D remains ambiguous. Here the CDR3 reads CASSERRNYGYTF. In nucleotides, the CDR3 is TGTGCCAGCAGTGAGAGGAGAAACTATGGCTACACCTTC.